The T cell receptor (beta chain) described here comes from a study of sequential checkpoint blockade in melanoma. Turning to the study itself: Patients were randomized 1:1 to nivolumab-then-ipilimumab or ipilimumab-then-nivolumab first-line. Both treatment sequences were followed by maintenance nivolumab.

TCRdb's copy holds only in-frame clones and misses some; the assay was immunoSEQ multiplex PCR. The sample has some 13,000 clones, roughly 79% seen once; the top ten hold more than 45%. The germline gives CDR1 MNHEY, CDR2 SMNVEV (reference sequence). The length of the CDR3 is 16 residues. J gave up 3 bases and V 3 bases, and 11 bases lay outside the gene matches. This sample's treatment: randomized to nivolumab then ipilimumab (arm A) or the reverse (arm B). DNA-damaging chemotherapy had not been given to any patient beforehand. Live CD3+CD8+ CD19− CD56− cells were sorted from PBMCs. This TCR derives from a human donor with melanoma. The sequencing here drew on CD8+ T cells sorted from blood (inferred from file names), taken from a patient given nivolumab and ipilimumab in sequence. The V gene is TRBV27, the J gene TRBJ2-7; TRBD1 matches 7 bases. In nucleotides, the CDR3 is TGTGCCAGCAGTTTGGGGGCCCCGGGACAGATCTACGAGCAGTACTTC. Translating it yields CASSLGAPGQIYEQYF.